This TCR beta chain comes out of a study of T cell repertoires in cytomegalovirus infection. Study context: CMV infection plus the matching HLA type was flagged by public TCR beta signatures.

CDR3 length: 15 amino acids. The germline V gene has CDR1 LGHNA and CDR2 YSLEER. V lost 0 bases and J lost 5; bases outside the gene matches: 6. From the reads, TCRdb called clonotypes with MiXCR, one entry per CDR3 protein. The sample includes approximately 170,000 distinct CDR3 sequences, 17% of them seen just once. This clonotype was observed a handful of times. Antigen specificity is unknown. Findings and limits, study-wide: Adding up the frequency of public TCR beta families identified people who carried CMV plus the relevant HLA. Predominance within the ex vivo response was attributable to HLA-C-restricted CMV-specific TCR beta clonotypes.

This TCR came from a human donor in good health (CMV status not recorded). Some clones in this sample may be carry-over from other donors' samples. Specimen: CD8+ T cells from PBMCs. The genes are TRBV4-3 and TRBJ2-5, with 7 positions matching TRBD2. The CDR3 sequence: CASSQDRGGTETQYF. Here the CDR3 DNA reads TGCGCCAGCAGCCAAGATCGGGGAGGGACCGAGACCCAGTACTTC.